This TCR beta chain was retrieved from a study of T cell repertoires in cytomegalovirus infection. Comments on this clonotype: No antigen is known for it.

Study outcomes and limitations: Within the response measured ex vivo, HLA-C-restricted CMV-specific TCR beta clonotypes were dominant.

This CDR3 spans 12 amino acids. Between the trimmed V and J ends, which lost 7 bases and 6 bases, there was a span of 13 bases. CDR1 is SQVTM, CDR2 ANQGSEA, per germline. One entry per CDR3 protein, called by TCRdb with MiXCR from the reads. This repertoire shows tens of thousands of distinct CDR3 sequences, roughly 19% found once; its top ten account for 53%. This chain links TRBV29-1 with TRBJ1-5, with a tentative D call TRBD1 (5 bases). This receptor was taken from a human donor in good health (CMV status not recorded). Some clones in this sample may be carry-over from other donors' samples. The material sequenced was CD8+ T cells from cultured PBMCs, taken from culture after CMV antigen stimulation. The CDR3 region is CSGGDQGQPQHF. The CDR3, as DNA: TGCAGCGGGGGAGACCAGGGTCAGCCCCAGCATTTT.